This T cell receptor beta chain was sequenced for a study of early T cells in non-severe SARS-CoV-2 infection. Study findings and constraints: VDJdb-based matching was biased toward anti-spike CD8 responses and missed private and CD4 specificities.

This clonotype was counted a few times. Antigen specificity is unknown. V lost 3 bases to trimming and J lost 2 bases, with 13 bases between them. The germline V gene encodes CDR1 LGHNA and CDR2 YNFKEQ. The CDR3 loop spans 15 amino acids. Each cDNA molecule carried a unique molecular identifier. TCRdb recomputed calls from the 5' RACE reads with MiXCR, one row per CDR3 protein. The sample holds around 93,000 distinct CDR3 sequences; approximately 12% are singletons and the top ten take 4.4%. The V and J genes are TRBV4-2 and TRBJ1-2; D perhaps matches TRBD1 (5 bases). The sequencing here drew on whole blood, taken at baseline. This clonotype was obtained from an adult who was a healthcare worker with PCR-confirmed SARS-CoV-2 infection or an uninfected control (not recorded which). The CDR3 spells CASSQDLRVNYGYTF. DNA for the CDR3: TGTGCCAGCAGCCAGGACCTCAGGGTAAACTATGGCTACACCTTC.